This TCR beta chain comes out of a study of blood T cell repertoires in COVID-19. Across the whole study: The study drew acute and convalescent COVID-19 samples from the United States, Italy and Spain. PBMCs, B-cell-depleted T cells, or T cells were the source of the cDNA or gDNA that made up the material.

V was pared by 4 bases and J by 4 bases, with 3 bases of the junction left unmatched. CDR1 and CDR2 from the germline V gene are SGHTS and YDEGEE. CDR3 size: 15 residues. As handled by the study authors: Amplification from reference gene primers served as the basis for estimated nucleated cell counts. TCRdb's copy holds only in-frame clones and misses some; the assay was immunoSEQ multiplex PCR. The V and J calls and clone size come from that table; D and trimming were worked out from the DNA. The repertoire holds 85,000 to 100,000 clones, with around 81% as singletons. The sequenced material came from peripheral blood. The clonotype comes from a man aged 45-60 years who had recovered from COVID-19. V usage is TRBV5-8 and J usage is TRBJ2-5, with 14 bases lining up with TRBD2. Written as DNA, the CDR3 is TGTGCCAGCAGCGAGGGACTAGCGGGAGTAGAGACCCAGTACTTC. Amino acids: CASSEGLAGVETQYF.